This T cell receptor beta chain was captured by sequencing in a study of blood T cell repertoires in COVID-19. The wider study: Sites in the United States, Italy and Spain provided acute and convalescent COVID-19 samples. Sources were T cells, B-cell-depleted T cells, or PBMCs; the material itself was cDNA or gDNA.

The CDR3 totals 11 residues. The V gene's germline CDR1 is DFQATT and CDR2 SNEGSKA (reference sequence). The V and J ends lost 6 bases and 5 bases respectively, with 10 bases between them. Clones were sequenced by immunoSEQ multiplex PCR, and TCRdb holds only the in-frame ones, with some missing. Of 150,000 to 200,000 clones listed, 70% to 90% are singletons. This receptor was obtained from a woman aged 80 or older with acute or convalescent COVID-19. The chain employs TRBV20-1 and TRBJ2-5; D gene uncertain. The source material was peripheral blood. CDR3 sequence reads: CSAHAKETQYF. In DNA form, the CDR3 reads TGCAGTGCCCACGCGAAGGAGACCCAGTACTTC.